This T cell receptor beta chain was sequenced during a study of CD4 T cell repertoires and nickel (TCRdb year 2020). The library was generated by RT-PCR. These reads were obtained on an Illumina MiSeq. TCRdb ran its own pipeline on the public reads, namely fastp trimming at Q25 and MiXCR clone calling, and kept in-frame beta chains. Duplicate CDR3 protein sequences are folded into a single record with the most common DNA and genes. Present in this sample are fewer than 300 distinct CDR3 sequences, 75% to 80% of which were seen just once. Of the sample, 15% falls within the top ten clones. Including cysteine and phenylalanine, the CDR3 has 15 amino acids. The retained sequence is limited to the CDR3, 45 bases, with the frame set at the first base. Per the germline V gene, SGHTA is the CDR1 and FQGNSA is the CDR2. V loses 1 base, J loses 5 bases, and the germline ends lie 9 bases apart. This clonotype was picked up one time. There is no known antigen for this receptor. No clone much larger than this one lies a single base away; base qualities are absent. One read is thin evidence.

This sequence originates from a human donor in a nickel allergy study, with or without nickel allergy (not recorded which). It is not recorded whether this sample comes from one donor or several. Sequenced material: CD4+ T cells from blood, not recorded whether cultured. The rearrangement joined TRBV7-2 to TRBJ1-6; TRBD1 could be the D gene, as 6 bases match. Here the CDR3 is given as CASSLVGQNNSPLHF. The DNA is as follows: TGTGCCAGCAGCTTAGTCGGACAGAATAATTCACCCCTCCACTTT.